The 25 T cell receptor beta chains listed next were all sequenced from one sample in a study of T cells in Graves' hyperthyroidism and ophthalmopathy. RNA transcripts gave rise to amplified TCR beta CDR3 regions. TCR CDR3 underwent first-round RT-PCR with the HTBI primer set. Each CDR3 protein gets one entry after TCRdb re-called the multiplex PCR reads with MiXCR. The table includes over 650,000 distinct CDR3 sequences, approximately 42% detected once. Sequencing was done on a sample of peripheral blood or thyroid tissue (not recorded which). The receptors derive from an adult man with Graves' disease, either hyperthyroidism or ophthalmopathy (not recorded which).

About this clonotype itself: At one end, the junction sequence differs from germline, possibly due to a read error. V and J are TRBV19 and TRBJ1-1; D remains ambiguous. The CDR3 runs 16 residues. CDR1 LNHDA and CDR2 SQIVND come from the germline V gene (reference sequence). CDR3 loop: CASGINIRTASTEAFF. The CDR3 bases are TGTGCCAGTGGTATAAATATACGGACTGCGTCCACTGAAGCTTTCTTT.

This clonotype was counted many times. This chain links TRBV7-8 with TRBJ2-6; D not certain. Per the germline V gene, CDR1 is SGHVS and CDR2 is FQNEAQ. The germline V and J ends were trimmed by 3 bases and 0 bases, with 6 bases remaining between them. The CDR3 runs 15 residues. CDR3 in DNA: TGTGCCAGCAGCTTCAGTTACTCTGGGGCCAACGTCCTGACTTTC. Its translation is CASSFSYSGANVLTF.

The rearrangement links TRBV25-1 to TRBJ1-2, with unresolved D. This CDR3 has 14 residues. Per the germline V gene, CDR1 is MGHDK and CDR2 is SYGVNS. V lost 4 bases and J 2 bases, leaving 11 bases between the germline ends. CDR3 residues: CASSASRPNYGYTF. CDR3 in DNA: TGTGCCAGCAGTGCTAGTAGACCCAACTATGGCTACACCTTC.

This clonotype has a count of ten or more. The CDR3 DNA is TGTGCCAGCAGCTTAGGGACAGGGGGGCAGACCCAGTACTTC. Its protein is CASSLGTGGQTQYF. V and J are TRBV7-6 and TRBJ2-5; 10 bases map to TRBD1. The CDR3 totals 14 residues. Germline CDR1 SGHVS, CDR2 FNYEAQ. Losses at the gene ends were 1 base for V and 6 bases for J; bases not matched to a gene: 2.

V usage is TRBV7-9 and J usage is TRBJ2-2; no firm D call. CDR3 size: 16 residues. The germline V and J ends were trimmed by 3 bases and 3 bases, with 14 bases remaining between them. The germline gives CDR1 SEHNR, CDR2 FQNEAQ (reference sequence). The CDR3 reads CASSLEWGTDTGELFF. In DNA form, the CDR3 reads TGTGCCAGCAGCTTGGAGTGGGGTACGGACACCGGGGAGCTGTTTTTT.

The rearrangement uses TRBV20-1 and TRBJ1-2; possibly TRBD1 for D (5 bases). Germline V gives CDR1 DFQATT, CDR2 SNEGSKA (reference sequence). The ends were cut back, 7 bases at V and 7 bases at J, with 19 bases in the middle. CDR3 length equals 13 residues. The CDR3 here is CSVPSLAGPGYTF. In nucleotides, the CDR3 is TGCAGTGTCCCCAGCCTGGCAGGGCCTGGCTACACCTTC.

The V gene is TRBV5-1, the J gene TRBJ1-2; 8 bases are shared with TRBD1. The ends lost 1 base at V and 2 bases at J; junction bases unmatched: 4. Germline values: CDR1 SGHRS, CDR2 YFSETQ. The CDR3 is 15 amino acids. The CDR3, as DNA: TGCGCCAGCAGCTTGTATCAGGGGGCAAACTATGGCTACACCTTC. Translation gives CASSLYQGANYGYTF.

This clonotype was seen many times. The V gene is TRBV25-1, the J gene TRBJ1-2, with 12 bases lining up with TRBD1. J gave up 4 bases and V 6 bases, and 12 bases lay outside the gene matches. CDR3 length: 17 residues. The germline V gene has CDR1 MGHDK and CDR2 SYGVNS. CDR3 sequence (DNA): TGTGCCAGCAGCCCACCGGGACAGGGGGCGTTGGGCTATGGCTACACCTTC. This gives the protein CASSPPGQGALGYGYTF.

This chain joins TRBV9 and TRBJ1-4; D is undetermined. This CDR3 comprises 13 residues. V was cut by 0 bases and J by 6 bases, with 6 bases left in between. Germline lookup yields CDR1 SGDLS and CDR2 YYNGEE. The chain's CDR3 is CASSVEPDEKLFF. Written as DNA, the CDR3 is TGTGCCAGCAGCGTAGAGCCTGATGAAAAACTGTTTTTT.

About this clonotype: A much more abundant neighbour one base away suggests this may be a read error. The rearrangement links TRBV20-1 to TRBJ1-1; TRBD1 is a possible D gene (5 bases). Germline CDR1 reads DFQATT; CDR2 reads SNEGSKA (reference sequence). Between the trimmed V and J ends, which lost 1 base and 7 bases, there was a span of 13 bases. The CDR3 extends over 13 amino acids. In nucleotides, the CDR3 is TGCAGTGCTAGAGGACGGGGGGGACGTGAAGCTTTCTTT. Translation: CSARGRGGREAFF.

This chain uses TRBV6-6 with TRBJ1-1; no reliable D call. The CDR3 sequence is 14 residues long. The germline V gene encodes CDR1 MNHNY and CDR2 SVGAGI (reference sequence). V dropped 0 bases and J dropped 5 bases, with 10 bases sitting between them. In DNA form, the CDR3 reads TGTGCCAGCAGTTACTCAGATGCGAGGACTGAAGCTTTCTTT. As protein: CASSYSDARTEAFF.

The CDR3 region is CASSPIPLTDTEAFF. CDR3 DNA: TGTGCCAGCTCACCGATACCCCTAACAGACACTGAAGCTTTCTTT. The J gene is TRBJ1-1, the V gene TRBV25-1; D ambiguous. CDR1 and CDR2 from the germline V gene are MGHDK and SYGVNS. The V end was cut by 8 bases, the J end by 3 bases, with 19 bases between. The length of the CDR3 is 15 residues.

The count of this clonotype is one. A clone one base away is much larger, so this may be a read error. The V call is TRBV10-3, the J call TRBJ2-5, with a weak D call TRBD2 (6 bases). The CDR3 extends over 13 amino acids. Trimming left V 2 bases short and J 5 bases short, with 9 bases between. Germline lookup yields CDR1 ENHRY and CDR2 SYGVKD. This CDR3 reads CAISEEGRETQYF. The CDR3 coding sequence is TGTGCCATCAGTGAGGAGGGGAGGGAGACCCAGTACTTC.

This clonotype has at least ten counts. The CDR3 loop is CASSFDTGELFF. The DNA of the CDR3 is TGTGCCAGCAGTTTCGATACCGGGGAGCTGTTTTTT. The chain combines TRBV2 with TRBJ2-2; D not certain. Trimming shortened V by 5 bases and J by 5 bases, and 6 bases separated the two germline ends. Germline V CDR1 and CDR2: SNHLY, FYNNEI. CDR3 length equals 12 residues.

This clonotype was counted many times. The chain joins TRBV2 to TRBJ2-7; D gene uncertain. The CDR3 covers 12 residues. V was trimmed by 5 bases and J by 1 base, leaving 6 bases between them. Germline values: CDR1 SNHLY, CDR2 FYNNEI. CDR3 amino acids: CASSTESYEQYF. The CDR3 DNA is TGTGCCAGCAGTACAGAGTCCTACGAGCAGTACTTC.

This clonotype appeared many times. V and J are TRBV10-3 and TRBJ1-1; no reliable D call. This CDR3 comprises 13 residues. Per germline, CDR1 ENHRY and CDR2 SYGVKD. V dropped 6 bases and J dropped 2 bases, with 10 bases sitting between them. The CDR3: CAISPEINTEAFF. The CDR3 DNA reads TGTGCCATCAGCCCCGAGATAAACACTGAAGCTTTCTTT.

The V and J genes are TRBV20-1 and TRBJ1-5; no reliable D call. V was clipped by 3 bases and J by 3 bases, with 9 bases between them. The CDR3 runs 13 residues. Germline V gene data show CDR1 as DFQATT and CDR2 as SNEGSKA (reference sequence). The DNA of the CDR3 is TGCAGTGCTAGTCCGGTCTACAATCAGCCCCAGCATTTT. This codes for CSASPVYNQPQHF.

The chain is built from TRBV7-8 and TRBJ2-7, with TRBD1 as a possible D gene (5 bases). Germline V gene data show CDR1 as SGHVS and CDR2 as FQNEAQ. The CDR3 spans 15 residues. The V end lost 5 bases, the J end lost 0 bases, and 14 bases lay between the germline ends. The CDR3 sequence: CASSKVRASSYEQYF. The CDR3 DNA follows: TGTGCCAGCAGCAAAGTCAGGGCCAGCTCCTACGAGCAGTACTTC.

The chain links TRBV29-1 to TRBJ1-5; D is ambiguous. There are 14 residues in the CDR3. The V gene lost 5 bases and the J gene lost 1 base, with 12 bases spanning the gap. Germline V gene data show CDR1 as SQVTM and CDR2 as ANQGSEA. The CDR3 sequence: CSVRHGNSNQPQHF. DNA for the CDR3: TGCAGCGTTCGCCATGGGAACAGCAATCAGCCCCAGCATTTT.

CDR3 sequence reads: CASSDREKLFF. DNA of the CDR3: TGTGCCAGCAGTGACCGGGAAAAACTGTTTTTT. The chain has TRBV6-4 and TRBJ1-4, with unresolved D. The CDR3 spans 11 residues. Trimming cost V 2 bases and J 8 bases, with 3 bases left between them. Germline CDR1 reads MRHNA; CDR2 reads SNTAGT.

As to this clonotype: The CDR3 carries no conserved terminal phenylalanine or tryptophan, so it likely arises from a read error. No DNA is shown, since the ends of the CDR3 on it are uncertain; the CDR3 is the one TCRdb lists. The V call is TRBV7-9, the J call TRBJ1-6. Germline V lookup: CDR1 SEHNR, CDR2 FQNEAQ (reference sequence). The CDR3 length equals 12 residues, ends included. The CDR3 sequence: CASSLHPRTSST.

This clonotype was picked up many times. The rearrangement joins TRBV2 to TRBJ2-7; 8 bases match TRBD2. The CDR3 runs 14 residues. J gave up 6 bases and V 8 bases, and 12 bases lay outside the gene matches. The V gene's germline CDR1 is SNHLY and CDR2 FYNNEI. CDR3 amino acids: CASGTGTRGFEQYF. Written as DNA, the CDR3 is TGTGCCAGCGGGACCGGGACTAGGGGGTTCGAGCAGTACTTC.

This chain joins TRBV2 and TRBJ2-5; the D is unclear. The DNA end is more similar to TRBJ2-7, so the J call may be wrong. This CDR3 has 14 amino acids. Germline V CDR1 and CDR2: SNHLY, FYNNEI. The CDR3, as DNA: TGTGCCAGCAGTGAAGAGGACCTGAACTACGAGCAGTACTTC. Translation gives CASSEEDLNYEQYF.

This chain uses TRBV5-1 with TRBJ2-5, with D possibly matching TRBD1 (5 bases). This CDR3 spans 14 amino acids. With 0 bases removed from V and 1 base from J, the gap between germline ends came to 7 bases. Germline V gene lookup returns CDR1 SGHRS and CDR2 YFSETQ. The CDR3 region has the DNA TGCGCCAGCAGCTTGGCCAGGGCCCAAGAGACCCAGTACTTC. Protein sequence: CASSLARAQETQYF.

The gene calls are TRBV5-1 and TRBJ1-1; D gene unclear. V was pared by 1 base and J by 0 bases, with 13 bases between. The germline CDR1 and CDR2 sequences are SGHRS and YFSETQ. This CDR3 contains 16 residues. The CDR3 sequence: CASSLNPPVMNTEAFF. CDR3 nucleotide sequence: TGCGCCAGCAGCTTGAATCCACCGGTAATGAACACTGAAGCTTTCTTT.